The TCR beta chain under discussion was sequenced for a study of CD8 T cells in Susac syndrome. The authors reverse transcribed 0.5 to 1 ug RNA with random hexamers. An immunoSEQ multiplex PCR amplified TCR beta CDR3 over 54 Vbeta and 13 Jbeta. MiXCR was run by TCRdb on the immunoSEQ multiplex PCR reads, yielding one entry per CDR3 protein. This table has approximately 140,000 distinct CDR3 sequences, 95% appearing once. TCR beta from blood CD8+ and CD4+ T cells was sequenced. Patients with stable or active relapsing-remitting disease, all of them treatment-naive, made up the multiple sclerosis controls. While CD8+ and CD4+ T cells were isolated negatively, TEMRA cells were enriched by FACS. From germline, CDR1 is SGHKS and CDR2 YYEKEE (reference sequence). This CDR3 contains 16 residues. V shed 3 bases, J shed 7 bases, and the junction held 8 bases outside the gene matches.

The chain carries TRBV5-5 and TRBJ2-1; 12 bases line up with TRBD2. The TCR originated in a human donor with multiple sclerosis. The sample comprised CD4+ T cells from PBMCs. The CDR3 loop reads CASSSHPSGGGNEQFF. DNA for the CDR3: TGTGCCAGCAGCTCACACCCTAGCGGGGGGGGGAATGAGCAGTTCTTC.